These T cell receptor beta chains were read from a single sample in a study of OX40 agonist ivuxolimab in advanced cancers. Generated by immunoSEQ multiplex PCR, the TCRdb table keeps only in-frame clones and is missing some. This sample yields 80,000 to 100,000 clones, of which more than 85% are seen a single time; about 0.27% belongs to the top ten. The source material was CD4+ or CD8+ T cells sorted from blood, sampled in a trial of the OX40 agonist ivuxolimab. These receptors were obtained from an adult with an advanced solid tumor such as melanoma, head and neck, liver or kidney cancer. Each CDR3 is given with its conserved first and last residue.

TRBV7-9	TRBJ1-5	CALGRNQPQHF
TRBV27	TRBJ2-3	CASISSGTDTQYF
TRBV20-1	TRBJ2-3	CSARDTDTQYF
TRBV11-3	TRBJ2-1	CASSAKGQGHNEQFF
TRBV7-2	TRBJ2-3	CASSVSRADTQYF
TRBV18	TRBJ1-1	CASSPSNLQGRNTEAFF
TRBV28	TRBJ2-4	CASSPGGGGRDIQYF
TRBV5-1	TRBJ1-3	CASSLGGARNTIYF
TRBV9	TRBJ1-1	CASSVGLMNTEAFF
TRBV7-9	TRBJ2-5	CASSYAVETQYF
TRBV9	TRBJ2-3	CASSVASTDTQYF
TRBV4-2	TRBJ1-1	CASKTSQNTEAFF
TRBV14	TRBJ1-1	CASSRKGLFTEAFF
TRBV7-9	TRBJ2-7	CASSLFGGTYEQYF
TRBV6-5	TRBJ1-2	CASSYSGSTYTF
TRBV9	TRBJ2-4	CASSPVEGGGNIQYF
TRBV4-2	TRBJ1-5	CASSLSAPQPQHF
TRBV5-1	TRBJ2-5	CATRRGDRRSTQYF
TRBV2	TRBJ1-5	CASSAQPGQPQHF
TRBV28	TRBJ2-6	CASSFPGNVKGANVLTF
TRBV14	TRBJ2-3	CASSQGGTDTQYF
TRBV28	TRBJ2-1	CASRPRPEAYNEQFF